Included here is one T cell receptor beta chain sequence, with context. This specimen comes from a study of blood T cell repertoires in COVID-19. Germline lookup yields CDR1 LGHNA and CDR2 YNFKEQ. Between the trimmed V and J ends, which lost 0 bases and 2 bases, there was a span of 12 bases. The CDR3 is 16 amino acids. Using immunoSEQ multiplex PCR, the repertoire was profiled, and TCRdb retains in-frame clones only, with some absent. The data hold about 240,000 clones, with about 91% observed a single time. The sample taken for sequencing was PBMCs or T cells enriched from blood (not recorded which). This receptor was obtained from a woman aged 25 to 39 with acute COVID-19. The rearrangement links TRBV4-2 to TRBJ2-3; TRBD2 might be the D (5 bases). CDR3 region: CASSQDLRVNTDTQYF. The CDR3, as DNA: TGTGCCAGCAGCCAAGACTTGCGGGTCAACACAGATACGCAGTATTTT.